These T cell receptor beta chains were read from a single sample in a study of cytomegalovirus exposure and HLA in healthy donors. Only in-frame clones appear in the TCRdb table, and some are missing; sequencing was by immunoSEQ multiplex PCR. The repertoire table contains 75,000 to 85,000 clones. Material: PBMCs. The source of these receptors is a man aged 18 to 30 in good health and CMV-seropositive. The CDR3 runs from the conserved cysteine through the conserved F or W. Each record gives: J gene, D gene, V gene, CDR3 protein, CDR3 DNA. D genes are given only for firm matches.

j_gene: TRBJ2-7
d_gene: TRBD2
v_gene: TRBV28
CDR3aa: CATEREGSSYEQYF
CDR3nt: TGTGCCACCGAGCGGGAGGGGAGCTCCTACGAGCAGTACTTC

j_gene: TRBJ1-6
d_gene: .
v_gene: TRBV6-5
CDR3aa: CASSAGPYNSPLHF
CDR3nt: TGTGCCAGCAGTGCGGGGCCATATAATTCACCCCTCCACTTT

j_gene: TRBJ1-1
d_gene: .
v_gene: TRBV19
CDR3aa: CASSLQVFRIF
CDR3nt: TGTGCCAGTAGTCTACAGGTATTTCGGATCTTT

j_gene: TRBJ2-3
d_gene: .
v_gene: TRBV7-8
CDR3aa: CASSPLDTQYF
CDR3nt: TGTGCCAGCAGTCCTTTAGATACGCAGTATTTT

j_gene: TRBJ1-2
d_gene: .
v_gene: TRBV19
CDR3aa: CASSTKQGYGYTF
CDR3nt: TGTGCCAGTAGTACAAAACAGGGTTATGGCTACACCTTC

j_gene: TRBJ1-2
d_gene: TRBD1
v_gene: TRBV5-4
CDR3aa: CASSSTGGGYGYTF
CDR3nt: TGTGCCAGCAGCTCGACAGGGGGCGGCTATGGCTACACCTTC

j_gene: TRBJ2-1
d_gene: .
v_gene: TRBV5-1
CDR3aa: CASSLGLYNEQFF
CDR3nt: TGCGCCAGCAGCTTGGGACTGTACAATGAGCAGTTCTTC

j_gene: TRBJ1-5
d_gene: TRBD1
v_gene: TRBV30
CDR3aa: CAWSSRDSRNQPQHF
CDR3nt: TGTGCCTGGAGTTCCCGGGACAGCCGCAATCAGCCCCAGCATTTT

j_gene: TRBJ1-1
d_gene: TRBD1
v_gene: TRBV10-1
CDR3aa: CASSESVFPGQGNTEAFF
CDR3nt: TGCGCCAGCAGTGAGTCAGTATTTCCGGGACAGGGTAACACTGAAGCTTTCTTT

j_gene: TRBJ2-5
d_gene: .
v_gene: TRBV2
CDR3aa: CASSLAPHRRGETQYF
CDR3nt: TGTGCCAGCAGTCTTGCCCCCCACCGGCGGGGAGAGACCCAGTACTTC

j_gene: TRBJ2-7
d_gene: .
v_gene: TRBV13
CDR3aa: CASSPSGSYRVSYEQYF
CDR3nt: TGTGCCAGCAGCCCATCCGGGTCTTACAGGGTTTCCTACGAGCAGTACTTC

j_gene: TRBJ2-5
d_gene: .
v_gene: TRBV28
CDR3aa: CASSPPRGAKETQYF
CDR3nt: TGTGCCAGCAGCCCACCTCGGGGGGCGAAAGAGACCCAGTACTTC

j_gene: TRBJ1-1
d_gene: .
v_gene: TRBV30
CDR3aa: CAWSVAGVSTEAFF
CDR3nt: TGTGCCTGGAGTGTGGCAGGGGTAAGCACTGAAGCTTTCTTT

j_gene: TRBJ1-5
d_gene: TRBD1
v_gene: TRBV2
CDR3aa: CASSQGQERVQPQHF
CDR3nt: TGTGCCAGCAGCCAAGGACAGGAGCGAGTTCAGCCCCAGCATTTT

j_gene: TRBJ1-2
d_gene: .
v_gene: TRBV13
CDR3aa: CASSAWRGPNYGYTF
CDR3nt: TGTGCCAGCAGCGCCTGGCGGGGACCTAACTATGGCTACACCTTC

j_gene: TRBJ2-7
d_gene: .
v_gene: TRBV23-1
CDR3aa: CASSTSGVATYEQYF
CDR3nt: TGCGCCAGCAGTACCAGCGGTGTCGCCACCTACGAGCAGTACTTC

j_gene: TRBJ2-5
d_gene: .
v_gene: TRBV18
CDR3aa: CASSPLQGRGETQYF
CDR3nt: TGTGCCAGCTCACCGCTACAGGGAAGAGGAGAGACCCAGTACTTC

j_gene: TRBJ1-1
d_gene: .
v_gene: TRBV7-9
CDR3aa: CASSSQGNTEAFF
CDR3nt: TGTGCCAGCAGCTCTCAGGGGAACACTGAAGCTTTCTTT